This TCR beta chain stems from a study of cytomegalovirus exposure and HLA in healthy donors. Germline CDR1 reads SGHTS; CDR2 reads YDEGEE. CDR3 length: 16 amino acids. The V end was cut by 0 bases, the J end by 0 bases, with 12 bases between. Primers included in the PCR were 60 Vbeta and 13 Jbeta primers. TCRdb's table, derived via immunoSEQ multiplex PCR, lists solely in-frame clones and lacks some. The table has roughly 160,000 clones, approximately 80% seen once. The sample was PBMCs. V is TRBV5-8 and J is TRBJ1-2, with D maybe TRBD1 (5 bases). The TCR comes from a boy aged 2 to 10 in good health and CMV-seronegative. CDR3: CASSLEPRAANYGYTF. The DNA of the CDR3 is TGTGCCAGCAGCTTGGAACCCAGGGCCGCTAACTATGGCTACACCTTC.